The source of this T cell receptor beta chain is a study of vaccination effects on CD4 cells after COVID-19. About the research overall: Each participant was administered two doses of either the BNT162b2 or the mRNA-1273 vaccine. Findings of the study overall: Marked clonal contraction of both clone types appeared late after vaccination. Convalescent patients were few in the study, and early post-infection timepoints were absent.

Profiling relied on immunoSEQ multiplex PCR, and the TCRdb table lists in-frame clones only, not all of them. The sample records 30,000 to 35,000 clones, 73% being singletons. The CDR3 extends over 17 amino acids. The V and J ends lost 0 bases and 2 bases respectively, with 14 bases between them. Per the germline V gene, CDR1 is LNHDA and CDR2 is SQIVND (reference sequence). Using viral peptide pools, the ViraFEST assay grew out antigen-specific CD4+ T cells prior to sequencing. Culturing for 10 days preceded CD4+ T cell isolation. Nucleocapsid antibody tests were negative, and the vaccine recipients had no prior SARS-CoV-2 infection. IL-2 at approximately 9.7 IU/ml and peptides at around 10 ug/ml were added to cultured PBMC, approximately 1.9 million per well. A note on this clone: Its specificity is not known.

The chain links TRBV19 to TRBJ2-1, with D possibly being TRBD1 or TRBD2 (5 bases each). This material consisted of CD4+ T cells from PBMCs cultured with HCoV-OC43 spike peptides, taken before COVID-19 vaccination. Documented subset: HCoV-OC43 spike overlapping peptide pool stimulation. The sequence derives from a human donor who received a COVID-19 vaccine. CDR3 DNA: TGTGCCAGTAGTATAGATAATGCAAGAGGGGCCTACAATGAGCAGTTCTTC. It yields the protein CASSIDNARGAYNEQFF.